A selection of T cell receptor beta chains follows, all from one sample in a study of response to subunit inactivated influenza vaccine. TCRdb re-analysed the RT-PCR reads in MiXCR, keeping a single row per CDR3 protein. The table has about 780,000 distinct CDR3 sequences, approximately 17% seen once; the top ten hold about a tenth. Source: PBMCs from blood, taken approximately 5 days after vaccination. The receptors derive from a man between 50 and 59 years old who received an inactivated influenza vaccine. Each CDR3 is given with its conserved first and last residue. D genes are given only for firm matches. Some rows mark clone size as missing; the rest say once, few, many or name a class of expanded clone.

>TRBV5-1|TRBD1|-|TRBJ2-7
CASSSKIGQGAYEQYF
TGCGCCAGCAGCTCGAAAATTGGACAGGGCGCCTACGAGCAGTACTTC
>TRBV20-1|-|few|TRBJ2-7
CSAGGGRGDSYEQYF
TGCAGTGCTGGGGGTGGGCGGGGAGACTCCTACGAGCAGTACTTC
>TRBV29-1|-|many|TRBJ2-7
CSVATSGTAYEQYF
TGCAGCGTGGCGACAAGCGGGACAGCATACGAGCAGTACTTC
>TRBV5-1|-|few|TRBJ1-6
CASSLLAAKDSPLHF
TGCGCCAGCAGCTTGTTGGCCGCCAAGGATTCACCCCTCCACTTT
>TRBV10-3|TRBD2|-|TRBJ2-3
CAISAGLAGFSSTDTQYF
TGTGCCATCAGTGCTGGACTAGCGGGGTTCTCTAGCACAGATACGCAGTATTTT
>TRBV5-1|-|-|TRBJ2-1
CASSEVAYNEQFF
TGCGCCAGCAGCGAGGTCGCCTACAATGAGCAGTTCTTC
>TRBV5-1|TRBD1|few|TRBJ2-7
CASSLGRELGTGIPEQYF
TGCGCCAGCAGCCTGGGAAGAGAGCTCGGGACAGGGATACCTGAGCAGTACTTC
>TRBV12-3/TRBV12-4|TRBD1|-|TRBJ2-6
CASRATGGLSGANVLTF
TGTGCCAGCAGGGCGACAGGGGGTCTCTCTGGGGCCAACGTCCTGACTTTC
>TRBV20-1|-|few|TRBJ2-2
CSASDGPGELFF
TGCAGTGCTAGTGACGGACCAGGGGAGCTGTTTTTT
>TRBV5-1|-|few|TRBJ2-1
CASSLEGASHNEQFF
TGCGCCAGCAGCTTGGAAGGGGCCAGCCACAATGAGCAGTTCTTC
>TRBV20-1|-|-|TRBJ2-7
CSALRTAYYEQYF
TGCAGTGCTCTAAGGACGGCTTACTACGAGCAGTACTTC
>TRBV6-5|-|-|TRBJ2-7
CASSYIRGSYEQYF
TGTGCCAGCAGTTATATAAGGGGCTCCTACGAGCAGTACTTC
>TRBV7-7|-|few|TRBJ2-1
CASSLTFGQTYNEQFF
TGTGCCAGCAGCTTAACGTTCGGACAAACCTACAATGAGCAGTTCTTC
>TRBV20-1|-|few|TRBJ1-2
CSAPGTANYGYTF
TGCAGTGCCCCCGGGACGGCCAACTATGGCTACACCTTC
>TRBV5-1|-|few|TRBJ2-5
CASSLDGGTETQYF
TGCGCCAGCAGCTTGGATGGGGGGACGGAGACCCAGTACTTC
>TRBV19|-|-|TRBJ1-1
CASSIGPWGLSTEAFF
TGTGCCAGTAGTATAGGGCCGTGGGGGTTATCCACTGAAGCTTTCTTT
>TRBV10-3|-|many|TRBJ2-3
CAISEPSPDRPYAATDTQYF
TGTGCCATCAGTGAGCCGAGCCCCGACAGGCCGTACGCCGCTACAGATACGCAGTATTTT
>TRBV6-1|-|-|TRBJ1-2
CASRTPGQTFVGYTF
TGTGCCAGCAGAACCCCAGGACAGACATTCGTGGGCTACACCTTC
>TRBV2|-|-|TRBJ1-6
CASSDKDLRNSPLHF
TGTGCCAGCAGTGACAAGGACTTACGGAATTCACCCCTCCACTTT
>TRBV11-2|-|-|TRBJ2-5
CASSLEGAGVKTQYF
TGTGCCAGCAGCTTAGAGGGGGCAGGGGTCAAGACCCAGTACTTC
>TRBV4-2|TRBD2|-|TRBJ2-7
CASSQEGTSGSYSYEQYF
TGTGCCAGCAGCCAAGAGGGGACTAGCGGGAGTTATTCCTACGAGCAGTACTTC
>TRBV29-1|-|-|TRBJ1-1
CSVLEVRGHHEAFF
TGCAGCGTTCTAGAAGTCCGGGGGCATCACGAAGCTTTCTTT
>TRBV5-1|-|-|TRBJ2-7
CASTPSLQTSYEQYF
TGCGCCAGCACCCCCTCACTCCAAACCTCCTACGAGCAGTACTTC
>TRBV2|-|-|TRBJ2-3
CASRPTGIMRDTQYF
TGTGCCAGCAGGCCAACGGGGATCATGAGAGATACGCAGTATTTT
>TRBV20-1|TRBD1|-|TRBJ1-5
CSARGRGEQPQHF
TGCAGTGCTAGAGGCAGGGGGGAGCAGCCCCAGCATTTT
>TRBV6-2/TRBV6-3|-|-|TRBJ2-1
CASSYRMWEDYNEQFF
TGTGCCAGCAGTTACCGGATGTGGGAGGACTACAATGAGCAGTTCTTC
>TRBV5-1|TRBD1|many|TRBJ1-1
CASSWGQTRDEAFF
TGCGCCAGCAGCTGGGGACAGACTCGGGATGAAGCTTTCTTT
>TRBV7-8|-|-|TRBJ1-1
CASSLTGTVEAFF
TGTGCCAGCAGCTTAACTGGGACGGTAGAAGCTTTCTTT
>TRBV10-3|-|many|TRBJ2-6
CAIRNYTGNSGANVLTF
TGTGCCATCAGGAATTATACAGGGAACTCTGGGGCCAACGTCCTGACTTTC
>TRBV2|TRBD2|-|TRBJ2-3
CASSYGLAGVSLDTQYF
TGTGCCAGCAGTTATGGACTAGCGGGGGTATCATTGGATACGCAGTATTTT
>TRBV6-1|TRBD2|few|TRBJ2-7
CASKSSGGRHYEQYF
TGTGCCAGCAAATCTAGCGGGGGGCGTCACTACGAGCAGTACTTC
>TRBV6-1|-|few|TRBJ1-5
CASSPGTYDNQPQHF
TGTGCCAGCAGTCCCGGGACATATGACAATCAGCCCCAGCATTTT
>TRBV11-2|-|-|TRBJ2-5
CASSARIELRYQETQYF
TGTGCCAGCAGCGCGCGGATCGAGCTCCGGTACCAAGAGACCCAGTACTTC
>TRBV6-1|-|few|TRBJ2-2
CASRFRNSDWGELFF
TGTGCCAGCCGGTTTAGGAATAGCGATTGGGGGGAGCTGTTTTTT
>TRBV5-6|-|-|TRBJ2-1
CASSLGPTPYNEQFF
TGTGCCAGCAGCTTGGGCCCGACGCCCTACAATGAGCAGTTCTTC
>TRBV24-1|-|few|TRBJ2-7
CATSPGSGGSYEQYF
TGTGCCACCAGCCCAGGTTCGGGCGGCTCCTACGAGCAGTACTTC
>TRBV20-1|-|many|TRBJ1-2
CSARTLGTLYGYTF
TGCAGTGCCCGGACCTTGGGGACCCTCTATGGCTACACCTTC
>TRBV6-5|TRBD2|-|TRBJ2-1
CASRLGLAGIEQFF
TGTGCCAGCAGGTTAGGACTAGCGGGAATTGAGCAGTTCTTC
>TRBV7-9|-|-|TRBJ1-1
CASSPPRFMNTEAFF
TGTGCCAGCAGCCCCCCCCGGTTCATGAACACTGAAGCTTTCTTT
>TRBV2|TRBD2|-|TRBJ2-1
CASSESGRAGNEQFF
TGTGCCAGCAGTGAAAGTGGGAGGGCGGGCAATGAGCAGTTCTTC
>TRBV29-1|-|many|TRBJ2-3
CSVPRGTDTQYF
TGCAGCGTCCCCAGGGGCACAGATACGCAGTATTTT
>TRBV15|TRBD1|many|TRBJ1-2
CATSRDGTAANYGYTF
TGTGCCACCAGCAGAGACGGGACAGCAGCTAACTATGGCTACACCTTC
>TRBV18|TRBD2|-|TRBJ2-4
CASSPPGLAGDIQYF
TGTGCCAGCTCACCTCCGGGACTAGCGGGAGACATTCAGTACTTC
>TRBV24-1|TRBD1|few|TRBJ1-1
CATRTGGGTEAFF
TGTGCCACCCGGACAGGGGGAGGAACTGAAGCTTTCTTT
>TRBV28|TRBD1|-|TRBJ2-3
CASNRGRADTQYF
TGTGCCAGCAATAGGGGGCGGGCAGATACGCAGTATTTT
>TRBV7-2|-|few|TRBJ2-3
CASSQGHRDTQYF
TGTGCCAGCAGCCAGGGCCACCGCGATACGCAGTATTTT
>TRBV7-9|-|few|TRBJ2-1
CASSLALTYNEQFF
TGTGCCAGCAGCTTAGCGCTAACCTACAATGAGCAGTTCTTC
>TRBV14|-|-|TRBJ2-1
CASSLGTEQFF
TGTGCCAGCAGCCTTGGGACAGAGCAGTTCTTC
>TRBV7-2|-|-|TRBJ1-2
CASSLRPDNYGYTF
TGTGCCAGCAGCTTACGGCCTGACAACTATGGCTACACCTTC
>TRBV29-1|-|few|TRBJ1-1
CSVEDTLTGRRSEAFF
TGCAGCGTTGAAGATACCCTGACAGGCCGAAGGTCTGAAGCTTTCTTT
>TRBV3-1|-|many|TRBJ2-1
CASSQESGEQFF
TGTGCCAGCAGCCAAGAATCCGGGGAGCAGTTCTTC
>TRBV28|TRBD1|-|TRBJ1-3
CASSFGQGLGNTIYF
TGTGCCAGCAGTTTCGGACAGGGGCTTGGAAACACCATATATTTT